The 10 T cell receptor beta chains in this list originate from one sample, sequenced in a study of cytomegalovirus exposure and HLA in healthy donors. PCR primers comprised 60 Vbeta and 13 Jbeta primers. TCRdb's table, derived via immunoSEQ multiplex PCR, lists solely in-frame clones and lacks some. The data contain 90,000 to 110,000 clones, more than 60% of them singletons. The sequenced material came from PBMCs. The receptors were sampled from a male donor in good health and CMV-seronegative.

The chain has TRBV5-1 and TRBJ1-1; no reliable D call. This CDR3 is 14 amino acids long. Germline V gives CDR1 SGHRS, CDR2 YFSETQ. V shed 4 bases and J shed 1 base, with 11 bases lying between them. This CDR3 is CASSDNTRNTEAFF. CDR3 sequence (DNA): TGCGCCAGCAGCGATAATACAAGGAACACTGAAGCTTTCTTT.

V gene TRBV27 combines with J gene TRBJ2-6; 12 positions match TRBD1. Germline CDR1 reads MNHEY; CDR2 reads SMNVEV (reference sequence). The ends lost 2 bases at V and 2 bases at J; junction bases unmatched: 10. This CDR3 is built from 20 residues. The CDR3 DNA sequence: TGTGCCAGCAGTTTACTTTCGGGACAGGGGGCTTATCCTGGGGCCAACGTCCTGACTTTC. Protein product: CASSLLSGQGAYPGANVLTF.

This rearrangement joins TRBV5-1 to TRBJ2-7; D perhaps matches TRBD2 (7 bases). The germline V and J ends were trimmed by 5 bases and 3 bases, with 12 bases remaining between them. CDR1 is SGHRS and CDR2 is YFSETQ in the germline V gene. The CDR3 extends over 13 amino acids. The CDR3 loop reads CASRGASGYEQYF. In DNA form, the CDR3 reads TGCGCCAGCAGGGGGGCTAGCGGCTACGAGCAGTACTTC.

In regard to this clone: The junction departs from the called germline gene at one end, perhaps through a read error. V is TRBV7-9 and J is TRBJ1-1; unclear D gene. CDR1 SEHNR and CDR2 FQNEAQ come from the germline V gene (reference sequence). This CDR3 is 13 amino acids long. The CDR3 protein is CSSSLAVAYEAFF. CDR3 coding DNA: TGTTCCAGCAGCTTAGCAGTAGCCTATGAAGCTTTCTTT.

The J gene is TRBJ1-2, the V gene TRBV14, with D tentatively TRBD1 (6 bases). The CDR3 loop spans 14 amino acids. Per the germline V gene, CDR1 is SGHDN and CDR2 is FVKESK. Trimming removed 0 bases at V and 5 bases at J, with 10 bases between. CDR3 sequence reads: CASSQEARGYGYTF. The CDR3 coding sequence is TGTGCCAGCAGCCAAGAAGCCAGGGGATATGGCTACACCTTC.

The chain is built from TRBV12-2 and TRBJ1-2; the DNA was not compared with TRBD1, the D call given in the table. TRBV12-2 counts as a pseudogene. This CDR3 region has 18 residues. The CDR3 bases are TGTGCAAGTCGCTTAGGGGGGGACCGGACAGGGGTTCGGTGTGGCTACACCTTC. Translated, it gives CASRLGGDRTGVRCGYTF.

The CDR3 coding sequence is TGTGCCTGGACGGGGCCTTATGGGGGACAGGGATACGAGCAGTACTTC. Protein: CAWTGPYGGQGYEQYF. The chain employs TRBV30 and TRBJ2-7, with 9 bases that match TRBD1. The CDR3 extends over 16 amino acids. Trimming removed 4 bases from V and 4 bases from J; junction bases left unmatched: 14. The germline gives CDR1 GTSNPN, CDR2 SVGIG (reference sequence).

J is TRBJ1-3 and V is TRBV10-3; D might be TRBD1 (5 bases). Germline V gene data show CDR1 as ENHRY and CDR2 as SYGVKD. Trimming removed 3 bases at V and 0 bases at J, with 9 bases between. CDR3 length equals 15 residues. The CDR3 spells CAISETGSSGNTIYF. The CDR3 bases are TGTGCCATCAGTGAAACAGGTAGCTCTGGAAACACCATATATTTT.

The rearrangement links TRBV15 to TRBJ2-1, with D possibly TRBD2 on 6 matching bases. Germline V gives CDR1 LNHNV, CDR2 YYDKDF (reference sequence). V was shortened by 0 bases and J by 0 bases, with 9 bases between the two germline ends. The CDR3 extends over 16 amino acids. The CDR3 sequence is CATSREGGTSYNEQFF. The DNA of the CDR3 is TGTGCCACCAGCAGAGAAGGCGGGACCTCCTACAATGAGCAGTTCTTC.

The V gene is TRBV6-1, the J gene TRBJ2-4, with TRBD1 identical over 10 bases. V shed 10 bases, J shed 7 bases, and the junction held 7 bases outside the gene matches. CDR3 length: 13 amino acids. Germline loops: CDR1 MNHNS, CDR2 SASEGT. CDR3 region: CATRTGGVNIQYF. CDR3 in DNA: TGTGCCACCAGGACAGGGGGAGTGAACATTCAGTACTTC.